The text below deals with one T cell receptor (beta chain). The target of this receptor is not known. One base away there is no much larger clone; base qualities are not given. This entry comes from a study of shared clonotypes between healthy human individuals (dated by TCRdb to the early 2020s). The study in broad terms: The cohort comprised two women and a few men aged 18 to 49 years. For each donor, three plates each were used for CD4 naive and CD4 memory, two plates were used for CD8 naive, and one plate was used for CD8 memory. To estimate repertoire size and how much clonotypes are shared between individuals, the study performed deep sequencing of blood TCR repertoires from a few healthy adults. Different laboratories and diverse techniques were used to prepare libraries and sequence TCR repertoires, to increase sequencing depth and limit assay-specific biases. Leukapheresis yielded between about 0.85 and 10 billion PBMCs per donor. The investigation overall reported the following: Pairwise subsampling indicated that sequencing depth was expected to affect the degree of clonotype sharing among donors. Incomplete sequencing was indicated by rarefaction of sorted-subset datasets, despite the large sequencing depth. The small number of donors limited the genetic and exposure-history diversity represented. Compared with non-shared clonotypes, clonotypes shared by all four sorted-subset donors had higher generation probabilities. Only blood was sampled, and tissue TCR repertoires likely differ from those in blood. Sharing across a handful of donors was observed for about 5% of naive CD4, 3% to 3.5% of naive CD8, 2.3% of memory CD4, and roughly 0.4% of memory CD8 clonotypes. Larger estimated clonotype richness was generally found for naive subsets than for memory subsets.

The germline V gene sets CDR1 to SGHRS and CDR2 to YFSETQ. Including the terminal cysteine and phenylalanine, the CDR3 comprises 13 residues. The retained sequence is limited to the CDR3, 39 bases, with the frame set at the first base. The trim is 7 bases for V and 2 bases for J, with a gap of 11 bases between the germline ends. Using the deep immunoSEQ assay, multiplex PCR amplified TCR CDR3 regions from genomic DNA. Extracted genomic DNA from each cell subset was spread evenly across all wells of several immunoSEQ 96-well plates, with each plate serving as a replicate. For sorted subsets, 150 to 250 ng genomic DNA, equal to tens of thousands of T cell genomes, was loaded into each replicate PCR. Purified libraries were measured with a Qubit 3.0 fluorometer, size-checked on a Bioanalyzer 2100, and measured again with the KAPA Library Quantification kit. Each immunoSEQ 96-well plate was sequenced on its own single-read 150-cycle Illumina NextSeq 550 flow cell. In the original analysis: Because only junctional sequences without quality scores were contained in the immunoSEQ output, filtering matching that applied to full-length reads could not be performed. To assign V/J genes and CDR3, sequences were annotated using PyIR, a Python wrapper for IgBLAST v1.9, with IMGT germline references. Reads were removed for weak V/J assignments (E-value above 1e-6), missing CDR3, stop codons, out-of-frame junctions, or ambiguous translated residues. V3J clonotypes were defined as sequences sharing an identical inferred V gene, J gene, and CDR3 amino acid sequence. To compute the percentage overlap between repertoires, the number of shared unique clonotypes was divided by the size of the smaller repertoire. Richness of each repertoire was evaluated using RTK rarefaction, the Chao1 estimator, and Recon v2.1 estimates of unobserved clonotypes. OLGA was used to compute generation probabilities for all TCRbeta clonotypes that the gDNA method yielded from several donors. Here the immuneACCESS table is served through TCRdb, limited to in-frame sequences with V and J called. Missing clones are a known gap in these copies; in checked studies unresolved V genes cover under half, and the rest lacks a known reason. V, J and clone size are taken as reported in that table, and D and trimming were inferred from the DNA itself. The sample records about 2 million clones, approximately 94% of which are singletons. About 1.1% of the sample goes to the ten largest clones.

For the CD8 naive samples, CD45RO-negative cells were positively selected for CCR7, yielding a CD45RA+CCR7+ population from which TemRA cells were excluded. Healthy HIV-negative adults with no recently reported acute infections or vaccinations were included as donors. Only Caucasian adults living in Nashville, Tennessee, USA were represented among the donors. After blood collection by leukapheresis, PBMCs were isolated using Ficoll-Histopaque density gradient centrifugation and then cryopreserved in the vapor phase of liquid nitrogen. Purity and quantity of every magnetically sorted T cell population were checked by analytical flow cytometry. Each sorted fraction had its genomic DNA isolated and then quantified by UV absorbance on a Nanodrop 2000c.

The sequencing input was naive CD8+ T cells sorted from blood. The sample's cell subset or site label, decoded: CD45RA+CCR7+. In this chain, TRBV5-1 is recombined with TRBJ2-3; the D gene is unclear. The origin of this receptor is a man between 18 and 35 years old in good health. The nucleotide sequence is TGCGCCAGCGCCTCGGACCACACAGATACGCAGTATTTT. Translated, it gives CASASDHTDTQYF.